These T cell receptor beta chains were read from a single sample in a study of cytomegalovirus exposure and HLA in healthy donors. The repertoire was sequenced with immunoSEQ multiplex PCR; TCRdb's copy has only in-frame clones and lacks some. The repertoire includes 210,000 or so clones, more than 85% of them detected once, and 1% sits in the top ten. Specimen: PBMCs. Every receptor here comes from a woman between 18 and 30 years old in good health and CMV-seronegative. The CDR3 runs from the conserved cysteine through the conserved F or W. A D gene is named only where the DNA matches it firmly. Clone size is stated in some rows and not others, as once, few, many or a class when expanded.

d_gene | j_gene | v_gene | len | abundance | CDR3nt | CDR3aa
TRBD2 | TRBJ2-1 | TRBV10-1 | 15 | - | TGCGCCAGCAGTGAGGGGACTAGCGGGAAGGATGAGCAGTTCTTC | CASSEGTSGKDEQFF
- | TRBJ2-1 | TRBV19 | 16 | - | TGTGCCAGTAGTCCCCGGGCTAGCTCCTCCTACAATGAGCAGTTCTTC | CASSPRASSSYNEQFF
- | TRBJ2-2 | TRBV18 | 12 | - | TGTGCCAGCTCAACTAACACCGGGGAGCTGTTTTTT | CASSTNTGELFF
TRBD1 | TRBJ1-4 | TRBV15 | 16 | - | TGTGCCACCAGCAGAGATGCAGGGGGAGAGGTTTTAAAACTGTTTTTT | CATSRDAGGEVLKLFF
TRBD2 | TRBJ2-2 | TRBV2 | 17 | - | TGTGCCAGCATCCTGACACTAGCGCCCTCGGGCACCGGGGAGCTGTTTTTT | CASILTLAPSGTGELFF
TRBD1 | TRBJ1-2 | TRBV5-4 | 15 | - | TGTGCCAGCAGCTTCTTCGGACAGGGGGCGCTTGGCTACACCTTC | CASSFFGQGALGYTF
- | TRBJ2-7 | TRBV7-2 | 14 | - | TGTGCCAGCAGCTTAGATTCGAGCTCCTACGAGCAGTACTTC | CASSLDSSSYEQYF
TRBD1 | TRBJ1-4 | TRBV5-1 | 14 | - | TGCGCCAGCAGCCCGGGACAGGGATATGAAAAACTGTTTTTT | CASSPGQGYEKLFF
- | TRBJ1-1 | TRBV5-5 | 14 | - | TGTGCCAGCAGCTTACGGGGGGCTAAGACTGAAGCTTTCTTT | CASSLRGAKTEAFF
- | TRBJ2-7 | TRBV6-5 | 13 | few | TGTGCCAGCAGTTATTCACTTCCCTACGAGCAGTACTTC | CASSYSLPYEQYF
- | TRBJ1-1 | TRBV7-9 | 14 | - | TGTGCCAGCAGCTTGGAACAGGGTCACACTGAAGCTTTCTTT | CASSLEQGHTEAFF
- | TRBJ2-2 | TRBV7-3 | 17 | - | TGTGCCAGCAGCTTATGGCCCGCCCTTCCGAACACCGGGGAGCTGTTTTTT | CASSLWPALPNTGELFF
- | TRBJ2-5 | TRBV4-3 | 13 | once | TGCGCCAGCAGCCGGGACTTCCAAGAGACCCAGTACTTC | CASSRDFQETQYF
TRBD2 | TRBJ2-7 | TRBV7-2 | 15 | - | TGTGCCAGCAGCTTATGGGAGGGCGTCTCCTACGAGCAGTACTTC | CASSLWEGVSYEQYF
TRBD1 | TRBJ1-2 | TRBV7-9 | 16 | - | TGTGCCAGCAGCGCCCGACAGGGGGCGCGAAACTATGGCTACACCTTC | CASSARQGARNYGYTF
TRBD2 | TRBJ2-5 | TRBV7-3 | 14 | - | TGTGCCAGCAGCTTAGGACTAGCGGGAGAGACCCAGTACTTC | CASSLGLAGETQYF
TRBD2 | TRBJ2-1 | TRBV10-3 | 13 | - | TGTGCCATCAGCGGACGACTAGCCAATGAGCAGTTCTTC | CAISGRLANEQFF
- | TRBJ2-7 | TRBV27 | 12 | - | TGTGCCAGCAGTTTAAACGGCGGCGAGCAGTACTTC | CASSLNGGEQYF
TRBD1 | TRBJ1-1 | TRBV18 | 17 | - | TGTGCCAGCTCACCACAAATACCGGACAGGGGGAACACTGAAGCTTTCTTT | CASSPQIPDRGNTEAFF
- | TRBJ2-3 | TRBV4-3 | 15 | once | TGCGCCAGCAGCCCGCGTCGAGCCAGCACAGATACGCAGTATTTT | CASSPRRASTDTQYF
TRBD2 | TRBJ2-3 | TRBV7-6 | 15 | - | TGTGCCAGCAGCTTAAGCGGGACCTTCGCGAATACGCAGTATTTT | CASSLSGTFANTQYF
- | TRBJ1-6 | TRBV27 | 12 | - | TGTGCCAGAGGGGGTACGAATTCACCCCTCCACTTT | CARGGTNSPLHF
TRBD2 | TRBJ2-3 | TRBV4-3 | 14 | - | TGCGCCAGCAGGGAGGCGGGGGTGACAGATACGCAGTATTTT | CASREAGVTDTQYF
- | TRBJ1-5 | TRBV18 | 15 | - | TGTGCCAGCTCACCCCCGGGCAGGGGCAATCAGCCCCAGCATTTT | CASSPPGRGNQPQHF
TRBD1 | TRBJ1-6 | TRBV5-6 | 16 | - | TGTGCCAGCAGCTTTATGGGACAGGGGGATTTCTCACCCCTCCACTTT | CASSFMGQGDFSPLHF
TRBD1 | TRBJ2-2 | TRBV4-1 | 14 | - | TGCGCCAGCAGCCAAGGACAGGGCACCGGGGAGCTGTTTTTT | CASSQGQGTGELFF
- | TRBJ1-6 | TRBV5-4 | 18 | - | TGTGCCAGCAGCTTGAACAGTTATCTGAGCTCCTATAATTCACCCCTCCACTTT | CASSLNSYLSSYNSPLHF
TRBD1 | TRBJ1-2 | TRBV11-2 | 13 | once | TGTGCCAGCAGCCTGGGACAGTTGTATGGCTACACCTTC | CASSLGQLYGYTF
TRBD2 | TRBJ2-2 | TRBV4-1 | 16 | - | TGCGCCAGCAAGGATAGCGGGAGGCCCTACACCGGGGAGCTGTTTTTT | CASKDSGRPYTGELFF
TRBD2 | TRBJ2-1 | TRBV2 | 16 | once | TGTGCCAGCAGTGGGGGAGCTAGCGGGAGGCAAGGTGAGCAGTTCTTC | CASSGGASGRQGEQFF
TRBD1 | TRBJ2-7 | TRBV27 | 13 | - | TGTGCCAGCAGGGGGACAGCGATGTACGAGCAGTACTTC | CASRGTAMYEQYF
- | TRBJ2-3 | TRBV4-2 | 14 | - | TGTGCCAGCAGCCAAGGTGAGATTCCAGATACGCAGTATTTT | CASSQGEIPDTQYF
- | TRBJ2-5 | TRBV4-3 | 16 | - | TGCGCCAGCAGCCAAGATGTGACGCGCGGACAAGAGACCCAGTACTTC | CASSQDVTRGQETQYF
- | TRBJ1-1 | TRBV6-5 | 15 | - | TGTGCCAGCAGCTCCCCCGGGGGAATGAACACTGAAGCTTTCTTT | CASSSPGGMNTEAFF
- | TRBJ1-5 | TRBV4-2 | 15 | - | TGTGCCAGCAGCCTTTTCCGGTACAGCAATCAGCCCCAGCATTTT | CASSLFRYSNQPQHF
TRBD1 | TRBJ1-1 | TRBV6-1 | 13 | - | TGTGCCAGCCCGGGGACAGGGGTCACTGAAGCTTTCTTT | CASPGTGVTEAFF
TRBD2 | TRBJ2-1 | TRBV9 | 15 | - | TGTGCCAGCAGCGTAGTTCAGCGGGGTTACAATGAGCAGTTCTTC | CASSVVQRGYNEQFF